This TCR beta chain was found in a study of blood T cell repertoires in COVID-19. Assay: immunoSEQ multiplex PCR; the TCRdb copy retains only in-frame clones and omits some. The repertoire consists of 50,000 or so clones, with 85% to 90% occurring once and the leading ten covering roughly 15%. Source material: peripheral blood. The receptor's source is a human donor in a cohort sampled during active COVID-19.

The CDR3 bases are TGTGCCAGCAGTTCCGGGTGGGACAGGGGGCAAGATCAGCCCCAGCATTTT. It translates to CASSSGWDRGQDQPQHF. The V gene is TRBV28, the J gene TRBJ1-5; 12 positions agree with TRBD1. CDR1 is MDHEN, CDR2 SYDVKM, per germline. The CDR3 loop spans 17 amino acids. The V segment lost 4 bases and the J segment 5 bases; nucleotides outside the gene matches: 9.